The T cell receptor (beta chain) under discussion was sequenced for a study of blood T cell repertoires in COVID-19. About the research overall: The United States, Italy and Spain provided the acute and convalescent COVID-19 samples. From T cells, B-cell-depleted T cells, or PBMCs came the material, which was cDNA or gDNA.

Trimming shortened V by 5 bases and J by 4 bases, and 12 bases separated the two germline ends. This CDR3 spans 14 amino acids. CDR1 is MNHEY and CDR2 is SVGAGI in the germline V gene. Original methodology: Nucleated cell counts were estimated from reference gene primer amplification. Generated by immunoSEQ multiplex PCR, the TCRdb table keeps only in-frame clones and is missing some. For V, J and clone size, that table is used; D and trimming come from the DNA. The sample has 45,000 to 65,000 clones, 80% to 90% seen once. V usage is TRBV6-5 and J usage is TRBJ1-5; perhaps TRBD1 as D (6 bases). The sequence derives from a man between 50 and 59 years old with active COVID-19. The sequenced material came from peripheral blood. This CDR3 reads CASSTQGANQPQHF. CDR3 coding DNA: TGTGCCAGCAGTACACAGGGTGCGAATCAGCCCCAGCATTTT.